Shown below are 24 T cell receptor beta chains from a single sample sequenced in a study of T cells after somatic rescue of genetic block. The method was immunoSEQ multiplex PCR; TCRdb's version includes in-frame clones alone and lacks a portion of them. The sample carries 45,000 to 55,000 clones, about 96% recorded once. The sample taken for sequencing was peripheral blood mononuclear cells (PBMCs). The receptor source for this set is a child less than two years old.

This clone is a singleton in its sample. The chain employs TRBV5-6 and TRBJ1-2; D is unclear. The length of the CDR3 is 15 residues. V was shortened by 2 bases and J by 2 bases, with 13 bases between the two germline ends. Germline CDR1 is SGHDT and CDR2 is YYEEEE. CDR3 bases: TGTGCCAGCAGCTTAACGGGCCGTTCAAACTATGGCTACACCTTC. This translates into CASSLTGRSNYGYTF.

The rearrangement uses TRBV7-2 and TRBJ2-5; D uncertain. In germline, CDR1 is SGHTA, CDR2 FQGNSA. The V end lost 1 base, the J end lost 2 bases, and 8 bases lay between the germline ends. The CDR3 contains 14 residues. CDR3 in amino acids: CASSLVRVQETQYF. DNA for the CDR3: TGTGCCAGCAGCTTAGTTCGGGTGCAAGAGACCCAGTACTTC.

This sequence joins TRBV6-6 and TRBJ2-3; D is unresolved. Trimming removed 2 bases at V and 0 bases at J, with 9 bases between. CDR3 length: 15 amino acids. Germline V gene data show CDR1 as MNHNY and CDR2 as SVGAGI (reference sequence). The CDR3 loop reads CASSYLPESTDTQYF. CDR3 DNA: TGTGCCAGCAGTTACCTCCCGGAGAGCACAGATACGCAGTATTTT.

This clone was detected only once. The rearrangement joins TRBV10-1 to TRBJ2-2; TRBD2 aligns across 7 bases. Germline trimming cut 4 bases from V and 1 base from J; bases unmatched to any gene: 3. Germline loops: CDR1 WNHNN, CDR2 SYGVQD (reference sequence). CDR3 length: 15 amino acids. The CDR3 nucleotides read TGCGCCAGCAGTGCGGCTAGCGGGAACACCGGGGAGCTGTTTTTT. This codes for CASSAASGNTGELFF.

This chain uses TRBV6-4 with TRBJ1-5; D is undetermined. This CDR3 contains 11 residues. Trimming stripped 9 bases from V and 7 bases from J, with 10 bases between. Germline loops: CDR1 MRHNA, CDR2 SNTAGT. This CDR3 reads CARLNWQPQHF. The CDR3 nucleotides read TGTGCCAGGTTAAACTGGCAGCCCCAGCATTTT.

The chain combines TRBV6-6 with TRBJ2-3; 10 bases align to TRBD2. The CDR3 loop spans 14 amino acids. The germline V gene has CDR1 MNHNY and CDR2 SVGAGI (reference sequence). Trimming removed 6 bases from V and 1 base from J; junction bases left unmatched: 1. The CDR3 DNA reads TGTGCCAGCAGCGGACTAGCGGGCACAGATACGCAGTATTTT. Its translation: CASSGLAGTDTQYF.

The chain links TRBV27 to TRBJ2-3; 14 nucleotides align to TRBD2. Germline lookup yields CDR1 MNHEY and CDR2 SMNVEV (reference sequence). The length of the CDR3 is 14 residues. V was pared by 8 bases and J by 4 bases, with 2 bases of the junction left unmatched. The CDR3 region is CASGTSGSPDTQYF. DNA for the CDR3: TGTGCCAGCGGGACTAGCGGGAGCCCAGATACGCAGTATTTT.

The rearrangement uses TRBV4-1 and TRBJ2-1; the match to TRBD2 covers 8 bases. The germline V gene encodes CDR1 MGHRA and CDR2 YSYEKL. V dropped 2 bases and J dropped 7; count of bases not matched to a gene: 10. This CDR3 has 16 residues. For the CDR3, the DNA is TGCGCCAGCAGCCAACCGGAGAGCGGGAGACGAAATGAGCAGTTCTTC. It translates to CASSQPESGRRNEQFF.

The chain employs TRBV5-1 and TRBJ2-7, with D unresolved. The CDR3 length is 13 residues. V gave up 4 bases and J gave up 0 bases, with 8 bases separating them. CDR1 is SGHRS and CDR2 is YFSETQ in the germline V gene. The CDR3 DNA reads TGCGCCAGCAGCCCTCTAAGCTCCTACGAGCAGTACTTC. It codes for CASSPLSSYEQYF. The whole variable domain, remainder taken from reference TRBV5-1 and TRBJ2-7, is KAGVTQTPRYLIKTRGQQVTLSCSPISGHRSVSWYQQTPGQGLQFLFEYFSETQRNKGNFPGRFSGRQFSNSRSEMNVSTLELGDSALYLCASSPLSSYEQYFGPGTRLTVT.

J is TRBJ2-6 and V is TRBV7-3; TRBD1 might be the D (5 bases). Germline CDR1 and CDR2: SGHTA and FQGTGA. The CDR3 consists of 14 residues. The V gene lost 2 bases and the J gene lost 3 bases, with 5 bases spanning the gap. CDR3 DNA sequence: TGTGCCAGCAGCTTACAGGGTGGGGCCAACGTCCTGACTTTC. It specifies CASSLQGGANVLTF.

The chain links TRBV20-1 to TRBJ1-1; the D gene is possibly TRBD1 (6 bases). V lost 6 bases, J lost 8 bases, and 10 bases lay in between. From germline, CDR1 is DFQATT and CDR2 SNEGSKA (reference sequence). The CDR3 has 10 residues. CDR3 nucleotides: TGCAGTGCCATCGGGACAGAAGCTTTCTTT. Amino acid sequence: CSAIGTEAFF.

This chain connects TRBV4-2 to TRBJ2-7; weak D call: TRBD2 (6 bases). The CDR3 sequence is 15 residues long. Trimming shortened V by 1 base and J by 0 bases, and 10 bases separated the two germline ends. Per germline, CDR1 LGHNA and CDR2 YNFKEQ. CDR3 nucleotide sequence: TGTGCCAGCAGCCAAGCAGCGGGTGACTCCTACGAGCAGTACTTC. It codes for CASSQAAGDSYEQYF.

The chain recombines TRBV2 with TRBJ2-5, with 8 bases aligning to TRBD1. The CDR3 is 15 residues long. J gave up 0 bases and V 6 bases, and 6 bases lay outside the gene matches. Germline V gives CDR1 SNHLY, CDR2 FYNNEI. The CDR3 DNA reads as TGTGCCAGCAGAGGGACAGGTGCACACCAAGAGACCCAGTACTTC. Protein product: CASRGTGAHQETQYF.

This rearrangement joins TRBV29-1 to TRBJ2-3, with 7 bases lining up with TRBD2. The CDR3 is 15 amino acids. CDR1 is SQVTM, CDR2 ANQGSEA, per germline. Trimming at V came to 7 bases and at J to 6 bases, leaving 16 bases not matched to a gene. The CDR3 loop is CSGGPGGRKLDTQYF. In nucleotides, the CDR3 is TGCAGCGGTGGGCCCGGCGGGAGAAAATTGGATACGCAGTATTTT.

This clone has only a few counts. The chain has TRBV28 and TRBJ1-2, with 9 bases lining up with TRBD1. The CDR3 extends over 13 amino acids. With 4 bases clipped from V and 7 bases from J, the junction kept 4 bases outside the gene matches. Germline lookup yields CDR1 MDHEN and CDR2 SYDVKM. CDR3 region: CASSSTGGGGYTF. The CDR3, as DNA: TGTGCCAGCAGTTCTACAGGGGGCGGTGGCTACACCTTC.

The chain is built from TRBV18 and TRBJ1-2; 7 nucleotides line up with TRBD1. Germline CDR1 is KGHSH and CDR2 is LQKENI. This CDR3 comprises 15 residues. Germline trimming cut 1 base from V and 5 bases from J; bases unmatched to any gene: 7. This CDR3 is CASSPLQGPEYGYTF. CDR3 in DNA: TGTGCCAGCTCACCACTACAGGGGCCTGAGTATGGCTACACCTTC.

The rearrangement links TRBV5-4 to TRBJ1-2, with D tentatively TRBD1 (6 bases). Germline-derived CDR1 and CDR2 are SGHNT and YYREEE (reference sequence). The CDR3 has 14 amino acids. The germline V and J ends were trimmed by 1 base and 8 bases, with 15 bases remaining between them. The CDR3 bases are TGTGCCAGCAGCTTGAGCCGCAGGGGCCAGGGCTACACCTTC. Translating it yields CASSLSRRGQGYTF. The whole variable domain, filled in from reference TRBV5-4 and TRBJ1-2, reads ETGVTQSPTHLIKTRGQQVTLRCSSQSGHNTVSWYQQALGQGPQFIFQYYREEENGRGNFPPRFSGLQFPNYSSELNVNALELDDSALYLCASSLSRRGQGYTFGSGTRLTVV.

J is TRBJ2-3 and V is TRBV7-3; 8 bases are shared with TRBD1. This CDR3 is built from 14 residues. J was trimmed by 4 bases and V by 6 bases; bases with no gene match: 6. The germline gives CDR1 SGHTA, CDR2 FQGTGA. The CDR3 bases are TGTGCCAGCAGTATGGCAGGGGGCGCAGATACGCAGTATTTT. Translation: CASSMAGGADTQYF.

The chain recombines TRBV5-6 with TRBJ2-7; TRBD2 agrees at 10 bases. With 0 bases clipped from V and 4 bases from J, the junction kept 4 bases outside the gene matches. The V gene's germline CDR1 is SGHDT and CDR2 YYEEEE. This CDR3 has 15 residues. The CDR3 region has the DNA TGTGCCAGCAGCTTGGCTAGCGGGAGTATATACGAGCAGTACTTC. This gives the protein CASSLASGSIYEQYF.

The chain combines TRBV2 with TRBJ2-5; 8 bases align to TRBD2. The length of the CDR3 is 15 residues. V lost 2 bases and J lost 5; bases outside the gene matches: 7. CDR1 and CDR2 (germline): SNHLY, FYNNEI. CDR3 DNA sequence: TGTGCCAGCAGTGAAAGGAGCGGGAGCGGGGAGACCCAGTACTTC. As protein: CASSERSGSGETQYF.

This clone was recorded only once. The chain links TRBV5-1 to TRBJ2-5, with D maybe TRBD1 (6 bases). The V end was cut by 2 bases, the J end by 5 bases, with 19 bases between. Germline assignment: CDR1 SGHRS and CDR2 YFSETQ. The CDR3 spans 16 residues. Here the CDR3 DNA reads TGCGCCAGCAGCTTCATGGGGGCGGCCCGGTGGGAGACCCAGTACTTC. This sequence encodes CASSFMGAARWETQYF.

This chain connects TRBV27 to TRBJ1-6; a possible D gene is TRBD1 (6 bases). Looked up from germline, CDR1 is MNHEY and CDR2 is SMNVEV (reference sequence). This CDR3 has 17 amino acids. Trimming cost V 5 bases and J 5 bases, with 19 bases left between them. For the CDR3, the DNA is TGTGCCAGCAGTCCCCTGGTCCACAGGGCCGATAATTCACCCCTCCACTTT. Translating gives CASSPLVHRADNSPLHF.

The chain is built from TRBV5-1 and TRBJ2-7, with D possibly being TRBD1 (6 bases). Trimming took 0 bases from V and 0 from J, leaving 7 bases between them. The CDR3 totals 14 residues. From germline, CDR1 is SGHRS and CDR2 YFSETQ. In nucleotides, the CDR3 is TGCGCCAGCAGCTTGGACAGGGTCTCCTACGAGCAGTACTTC. This encodes CASSLDRVSYEQYF.

V and J are TRBV29-1 and TRBJ2-7; TRBD1 agrees at 10 bases. The CDR3 sequence is 15 residues long. CDR1 and CDR2 (germline): SQVTM, ANQGSEA. V lost 0 bases to trimming and J lost 7 bases; unmatched junction nucleotides: 9. The CDR3 is CSVEDRQGALLEQYF. CDR3 DNA sequence: TGCAGCGTTGAAGATCGACAGGGGGCCCTCTTAGAGCAGTACTTC.